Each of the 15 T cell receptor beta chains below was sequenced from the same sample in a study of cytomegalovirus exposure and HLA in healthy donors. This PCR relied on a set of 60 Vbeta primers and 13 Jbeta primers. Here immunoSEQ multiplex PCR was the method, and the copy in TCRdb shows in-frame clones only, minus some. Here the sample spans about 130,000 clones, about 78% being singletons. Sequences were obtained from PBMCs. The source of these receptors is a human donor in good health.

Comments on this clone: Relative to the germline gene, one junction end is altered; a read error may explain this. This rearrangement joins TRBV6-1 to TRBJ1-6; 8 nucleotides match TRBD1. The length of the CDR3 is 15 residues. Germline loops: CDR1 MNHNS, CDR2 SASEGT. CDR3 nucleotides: TGTGCCAGCAGTGGCAGGGGGCCGTATAATTCACCTCTCCACTTT. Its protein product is CASSGRGPYNSPLHF.

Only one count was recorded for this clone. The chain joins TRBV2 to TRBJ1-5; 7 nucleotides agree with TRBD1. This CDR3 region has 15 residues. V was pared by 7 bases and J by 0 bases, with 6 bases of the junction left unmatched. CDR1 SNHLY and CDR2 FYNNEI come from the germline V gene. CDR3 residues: CASTLQGYSNQPQHF. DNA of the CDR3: TGTGCCAGCACCCTACAGGGGTATAGCAATCAGCCCCAGCATTTT.

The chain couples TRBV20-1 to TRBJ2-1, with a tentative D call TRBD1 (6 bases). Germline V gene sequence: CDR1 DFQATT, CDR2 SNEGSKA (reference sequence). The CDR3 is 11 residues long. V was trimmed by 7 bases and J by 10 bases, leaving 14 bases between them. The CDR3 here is CSGRGGTEQFF. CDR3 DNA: TGCAGTGGTAGGGGTGGGACAGAGCAGTTCTTC.

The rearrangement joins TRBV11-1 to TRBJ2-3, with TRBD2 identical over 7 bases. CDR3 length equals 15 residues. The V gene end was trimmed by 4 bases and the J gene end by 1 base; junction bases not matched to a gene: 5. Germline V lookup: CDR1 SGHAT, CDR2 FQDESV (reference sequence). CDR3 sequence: CASSSSRGGTDTQYF. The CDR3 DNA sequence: TGTGCCAGCAGCTCCTCCCGGGGGGGCACAGATACGCAGTATTTT.

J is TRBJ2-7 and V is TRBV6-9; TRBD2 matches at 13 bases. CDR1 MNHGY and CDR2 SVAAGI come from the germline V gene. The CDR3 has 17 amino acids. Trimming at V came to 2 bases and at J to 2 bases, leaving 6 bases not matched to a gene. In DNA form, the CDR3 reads TGTGCCAGCAGTTATGGCACCGGGACTAGCGGGACCTACGAGCAGTACTTC. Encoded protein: CASSYGTGTSGTYEQYF.

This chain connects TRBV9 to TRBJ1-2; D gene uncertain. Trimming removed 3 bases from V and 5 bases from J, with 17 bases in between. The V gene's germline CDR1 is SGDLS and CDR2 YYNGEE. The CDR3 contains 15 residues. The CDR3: CASSDPPGLAYGYTF. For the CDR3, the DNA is TGTGCCAGCAGCGACCCACCGGGGTTGGCGTATGGCTACACCTTC.

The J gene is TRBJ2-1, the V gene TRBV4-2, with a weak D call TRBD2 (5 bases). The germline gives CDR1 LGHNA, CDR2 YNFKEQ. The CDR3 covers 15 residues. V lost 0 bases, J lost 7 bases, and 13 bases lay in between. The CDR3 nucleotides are TGTGCCAGCAGCCAAGATCGCGTGGGGAGTAATGAGCAGTTCTTC. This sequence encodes CASSQDRVGSNEQFF.

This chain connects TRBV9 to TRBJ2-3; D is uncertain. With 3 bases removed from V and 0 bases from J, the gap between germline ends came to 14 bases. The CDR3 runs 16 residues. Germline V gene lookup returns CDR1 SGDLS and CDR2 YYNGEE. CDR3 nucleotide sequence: TGTGCCAGCAGCGCCCTGTTGGCGACTAGCACAGATACGCAGTATTTT. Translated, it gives CASSALLATSTDTQYF. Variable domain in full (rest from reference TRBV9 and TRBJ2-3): DSGVTQTPKHLITATGQRVTLRCSPRSGDLSVYWYQQSLDQGLQFLIQYYNGEERAKGNILERFSAQQFPDLHSELNLSSLELGDSALYFCASSALLATSTDTQYFGPGTRLTVL.

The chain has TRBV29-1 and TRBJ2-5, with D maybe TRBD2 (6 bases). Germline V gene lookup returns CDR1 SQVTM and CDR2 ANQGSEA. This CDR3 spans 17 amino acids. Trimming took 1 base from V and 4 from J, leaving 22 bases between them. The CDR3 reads CSVEVYREPVWGETQYF. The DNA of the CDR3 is TGCAGCGTTGAAGTTTATCGGGAGCCGGTCTGGGGAGAGACCCAGTACTTC.

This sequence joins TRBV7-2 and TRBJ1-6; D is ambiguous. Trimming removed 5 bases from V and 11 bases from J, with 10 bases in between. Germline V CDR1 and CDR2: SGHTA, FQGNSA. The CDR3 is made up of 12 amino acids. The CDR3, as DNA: TGTGCCAGCAGCCCAACGGGAACACCCCTCCACTTT. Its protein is CASSPTGTPLHF.

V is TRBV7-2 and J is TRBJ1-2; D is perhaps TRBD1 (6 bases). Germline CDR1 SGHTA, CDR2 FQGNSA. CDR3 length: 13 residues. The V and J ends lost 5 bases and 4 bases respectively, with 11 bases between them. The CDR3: CASSIQGPYGYTF. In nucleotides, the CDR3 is TGTGCCAGCAGCATACAGGGCCCCTATGGCTACACCTTC.

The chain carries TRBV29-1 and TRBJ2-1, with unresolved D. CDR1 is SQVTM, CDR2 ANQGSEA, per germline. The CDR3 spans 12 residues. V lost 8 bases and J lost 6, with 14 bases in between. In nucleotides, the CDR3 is TGCAGCCCCCGAAGAACTTCCAATGAGCAGTTCTTC. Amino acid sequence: CSPRRTSNEQFF.

CDR3 nucleotides: TGTGCCAGCAGCTTAGGGGACAGGGGATCTGGAAACACCATATATTTT. This gives the protein CASSLGDRGSGNTIYF. The chain recombines TRBV7-2 with TRBJ1-3; 10 bases match TRBD1. Per the germline V gene, CDR1 is SGHTA and CDR2 is FQGNSA. The V segment lost 1 base and the J segment 1 base; nucleotides outside the gene matches: 1. The CDR3 extends over 16 amino acids.

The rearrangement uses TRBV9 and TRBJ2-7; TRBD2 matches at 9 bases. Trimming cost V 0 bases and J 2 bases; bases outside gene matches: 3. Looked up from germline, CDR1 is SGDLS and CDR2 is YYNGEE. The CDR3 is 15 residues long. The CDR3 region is CASSVGGGGAYEQYF. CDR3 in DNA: TGTGCCAGCAGCGTAGGGGGCGGGGGGGCCTACGAGCAGTACTTC.

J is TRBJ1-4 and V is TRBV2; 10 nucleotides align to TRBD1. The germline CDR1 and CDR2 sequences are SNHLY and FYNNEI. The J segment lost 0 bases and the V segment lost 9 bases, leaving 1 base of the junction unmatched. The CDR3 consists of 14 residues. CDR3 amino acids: CARGQGATNEKLFF. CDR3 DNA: TGTGCCAGAGGACAGGGGGCAACTAATGAAAAACTGTTTTTT. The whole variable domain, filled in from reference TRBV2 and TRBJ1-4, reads EPEVTQTPSHQVTQMGQEVILRCVPISNHLYFYWYRQILGQKVEFLVSFYNNEISEKSEIFDDQFSVERPDGSNFTLKIRSTKLEDSAMYFCARGQGATNEKLFFGSGTQLSVL.